These 10 T cell receptor beta chains originate from one sample sequenced in a study of early T cells in non-severe SARS-CoV-2 infection. MiXCR, applied by TCRdb to the 5' RACE reads, yields one record per CDR3 protein. The repertoire holds around 44,000 distinct CDR3 sequences, with about 9.8% as singletons. Sequences were obtained from whole blood. The source is an adult who was a healthcare worker with PCR-confirmed SARS-CoV-2 infection or an uninfected control (not recorded which).

This clonotype showed up many times. This rearrangement joins TRBV4-1 to TRBJ2-2; D not certain. CDR1 is MGHRA and CDR2 is YSYEKL in the germline V gene. Trimming cost V 3 bases and J 1 base, with 3 bases left between them. The CDR3 sequence is 13 residues long. The CDR3 sequence: CASSHENTGELFF. The DNA for the CDR3 is TGCGCCAGCAGCCACGAGAACACCGGGGAGCTGTTTTTT.

By frequency in the sample, this clonotype is medium-sized. CDR3 in DNA: TGTGCCAGCAGTTACCAAACAGGGGGCGGGGATGGCTACACCTTC. It yields the protein CASSYQTGGGDGYTF. V and J are TRBV6-5 and TRBJ1-2; 9 nucleotides agree with TRBD1. V shed 2 bases, J shed 6 bases, and the junction held 7 bases outside the gene matches. Per the germline V gene, CDR1 is MNHEY and CDR2 is SVGAGI. The CDR3 sequence is 15 residues long.

This clonotype was picked up many times. The chain carries TRBV7-8 and TRBJ1-1; weak D call: TRBD1 (6 bases). Germline V gene lookup returns CDR1 SGHVS and CDR2 FQNEAQ. The CDR3 runs to 15 residues. The ends were cut back, 1 base at V and 1 base at J, with 10 bases in the middle. DNA for the CDR3: TGTGCCAGCAGCTTAGATCAGGGGAGGAACACTGAAGCTTTCTTT. This gives the protein CASSLDQGRNTEAFF.

This clonotype was recorded a few times. V and J are TRBV5-1 and TRBJ2-7, with 7 nucleotides matching TRBD2. Germline V gene data show CDR1 as SGHRS and CDR2 as YFSETQ. CDR3 length equals 14 residues. Losses at the gene ends were 7 bases for V and 2 bases for J; bases not matched to a gene: 9. The CDR3 region is CASYPGTTPYEQYF. The CDR3 region has the DNA TGCGCCAGCTACCCCGGGACTACTCCCTACGAGCAGTACTTC.

This clonotype was detected a few times. The chain is built from TRBV29-1 and TRBJ1-1; maybe TRBD1 (5 bases). Germline CDR1 reads SQVTM; CDR2 reads ANQGSEA. V lost 4 bases, J lost 0 bases, and 9 bases lay in between. There are 13 residues in the CDR3. Here the CDR3 reads CSVGRTMNTEAFF. CDR3 nucleotide sequence: TGCAGCGTTGGGCGGACAATGAACACTGAAGCTTTCTTT.

The J gene is TRBJ1-1, the V gene TRBV11-2, with a possible D match to TRBD1 (5 bases). CDR1 and CDR2 (germline): SGHAT, FQNNGV. The CDR3 length is 14 residues. The V and J ends lost 8 bases and 1 base respectively, with 14 bases between them. The CDR3 region has the DNA TGTGCCAGCCCGACTGGGACGGGGAACACTGAAGCTTTCTTT. Its protein is CASPTGTGNTEAFF. Drawing the rest from reference TRBV11-2 and TRBJ1-1, the complete variable domain is EAGVAQSPRYKIIEKRQSVAFWCNPISGHATLYWYQQILGQGPKLLIQFQNNGVVDDSQLPKDRFSAERLKGVDSTLKIQPAKLEDSAVYLCASPTGTGNTEAFFGQGTRLTVV.

This clonotype was seen more than once but under ten times. This chain links TRBV11-2 with TRBJ1-2, with D uncertain. Looked up from germline, CDR1 is SGHAT and CDR2 is FQNNGV. The length of the CDR3 is 13 residues. The germline V and J ends were trimmed by 1 base and 5 bases, with 8 bases remaining between them. The CDR3 protein is CASSLALDYGYTF. For the CDR3, the DNA is TGTGCCAGCAGCTTAGCGCTGGATTATGGCTACACCTTC.

There are many counts of this clonotype. This chain joins TRBV24-1 and TRBJ2-1; 7 bases agree with TRBD2. The CDR3 sequence is 19 residues long. The germline gives CDR1 KGHDR, CDR2 SFDVKD. V lost 1 base, J lost 0 bases, and 11 bases stayed unmatched. This CDR3 is CATSDLPSGRGTSYNEQFF. CDR3 DNA: TGTGCCACCAGTGATTTACCTAGCGGCCGCGGAACCTCCTACAATGAGCAGTTCTTC.

This clonotype appeared a few times. This chain connects TRBV29-1 to TRBJ2-3, with no clear D. The V and J ends lost 8 bases and 6 bases respectively, with 6 bases between them. Germline lookup yields CDR1 SQVTM and CDR2 ANQGSEA. This CDR3 region has 9 residues. The CDR3 protein is CSPWDTQYF. In DNA form, the CDR3 reads TGCAGCCCTTGGGATACGCAGTATTTT.

This sequence joins TRBV20-1 and TRBJ1-2; 8 nucleotides agree with TRBD1. CDR1 DFQATT and CDR2 SNEGSKA come from the germline V gene (reference sequence). The length of the CDR3 is 13 residues. V shed 0 bases, J shed 7 bases, and the junction held 4 bases outside the gene matches. The CDR3 DNA reads TGCAGTGCTAGAGATCGACAGGGGAGTGGCTACACCTTC. Its translation is CSARDRQGSGYTF.